Ten or more counts support the clone carrying this TCR beta chain. The antigen is undetermined. Trimming took off 5 bases at V and 4 bases at J, with 18 bases between the two ends. The CDR3 covers 15 residues. Germline V gene sequence: CDR1 MDHEN, CDR2 SYDVKM. The sample is drawn from a study of CD8 T cells in ankylosing spondylitis. Study-wide points: A CD8+ phenotype characterized the disease-linked clones, which were relatively rare in peripheral blood. Significant enrichment of disease-linked clones was reportedly seen in matched ankylosing spondylitis synovial fluid. What appeared characteristic of ankylosing spondylitis blood was a TCR beta motif of 7 or 8 highly homologous variants.

TCRdb reanalysed the 5' RACE reads using MiXCR and keeps one entry per CDR3 protein. This repertoire shows about 500,000 distinct CDR3 sequences, 5.3% found once; its top ten account for roughly 3.3%. Sequenced material: blood, either unsorted or a sorted T cell fraction (not recorded which). J is TRBJ2-7 and V is TRBV28, with a weak D call TRBD2 (5 bases). The receptor was derived from a male donor with ankylosing spondylitis. The CDR3 DNA sequence: TGTGCCAGCAGTGGACTCTCAGTGGCGTTGTACGAGCAGTACTTC. As protein: CASSGLSVALYEQYF. The full variable domain, with the rest looked up from reference TRBV28 and TRBJ2-7, is DVKVTQSSRYLVKRTGEKVFLECVQDMDHENMFWYRQDPGLGLRLIYFSYDVKMKEKGDIPEGYSVSREKKERFSLILESASTNQTSMYLCASSGLSVALYEQYFGPGTRLTVT.